The 13 T cell receptor beta chains listed next were all sequenced from one sample in a study of T cell changes during pregnancy in multiple sclerosis (dated by TCRdb to between 2018 and 2020). Library creation used the immunoSEQ multiplex PCR assay. What TCRdb holds here is the immuneACCESS table cut down to in-frame rearrangements. Part of the clones is not present; checked against another copy, under half of the missing clones reflect an unresolved V gene, and the others are unexplained. The sample includes approximately 68,000 clones, with just over 90% observed a single time. The ten biggest clones cover 1.4% of the sample. The sample consisted of peripheral blood, taken in the second trimester of pregnancy. These receptors were collected from a female donor with multiple sclerosis, enrolled in a pregnancy study.

The rearrangement joins TRBV1 to TRBJ2-7; the table's D call TRBD1 went unverified against the DNA. TRBV1 is labeled a pseudogene. The CDR3 runs 16 residues. CDR3 in DNA: TGCACCAGCAGCCAATTCGTGCAGGGGGCCTCCTACGAGCAGTACTTC. This translates into CTSSQFVQGASYEQYF.

This clone appeared once. The chain links TRBV5-6 to TRBJ1-5; no reliable D call. From germline, CDR1 is SGHDT and CDR2 YYEEEE. The CDR3 sequence is 16 residues long. V was shortened by 1 base and J by 5 bases, with 16 bases between the two germline ends. CDR3 region: CASSLRGPLSHQPQHF. The DNA for the CDR3 is TGTGCCAGCAGCTTGCGGGGTCCCCTAAGCCATCAGCCCCAGCATTTT.

The chain links TRBV19 to TRBJ2-7, with D unresolved. The CDR3 contains 13 residues. Between the trimmed V and J ends, which lost 4 bases and 3 bases, there was a span of 10 bases. The germline CDR1 and CDR2 sequences are LNHDA and SQIVND (reference sequence). CDR3 bases: TGTGCCAGTAGTACGTTTTCGGGCTACGAGCAGTACTTC. Its translation: CASSTFSGYEQYF.

The J gene is TRBJ1-2, the V gene TRBV6-6, with 7 bases lining up with TRBD1. V shed 5 bases and J 4 bases; nucleotides not matched to a gene: 10. From germline, CDR1 is MNHNY and CDR2 SVGAGI (reference sequence). CDR3 length equals 15 residues. The CDR3 nucleotides read TGTGCCAGCAGTACTAAGACAGGGCCTACCTATGGCTACACCTTC. This gives the protein CASSTKTGPTYGYTF.

This clone was seen only once. The chain combines TRBV9 with TRBJ2-5; 11 bases fit TRBD1. CDR3 length: 15 residues. CDR1 is SGDLS and CDR2 is YYNGEE in the germline V gene. V lost 3 bases to trimming and J lost 5 bases; unmatched junction nucleotides: 6. The DNA of the CDR3 is TGTGCCAGCAGCGCAGCGGGACAGGGGGTCGAGACCCAGTACTTC. Its protein product is CASSAAGQGVETQYF.

The gene calls are TRBV19 and TRBJ2-1, with 16 bases aligning to TRBD2. The CDR3 contains 12 residues. Trimming removed 9 bases from V and 15 bases from J; junction bases left unmatched: 5. Germline V gene lookup returns CDR1 LNHDA and CDR2 SQIVND (reference sequence). CDR3 bases: TGTGCCAGCGGGACTAGCGGGAGGGCCAGGTTCTTC. Protein sequence: CASGTSGRARFF.

The chain is built from TRBV4-2 and TRBJ1-3, with D hard to call. V lost 3 bases to trimming and J lost 3 bases, with 15 bases between them. CDR1 LGHNA and CDR2 YNFKEQ come from the germline V gene. The CDR3 spans 16 residues. The CDR3 reads CASSQLDGGYGNTIYF. The CDR3 DNA reads as TGTGCCAGCAGCCAGCTGGACGGAGGATATGGAAACACCATATATTTT.

The gene calls are TRBV7-2 and TRBJ1-5; 12 bases map to TRBD1. J lost 5 bases, V lost 4 bases, and 3 bases had no gene match. The germline CDR1 and CDR2 sequences are SGHTA and FQGNSA. This CDR3 comprises 15 residues. CDR3 sequence: CASSSGQGADQPQHF. The CDR3 nucleotides are TGTGCCAGCAGCTCGGGACAGGGGGCGGATCAGCCCCAGCATTTT.

This chain connects TRBV5-4 to TRBJ1-2; the D gene is possibly TRBD1 (6 bases). The ends were cut back, 6 bases at V and 4 bases at J, with 22 bases in the middle. The CDR3 consists of 16 residues. The germline gives CDR1 SGHNT, CDR2 YYREEE (reference sequence). CDR3 in amino acids: CASTPPDDRSFYGYTF. The CDR3 DNA follows: TGTGCCAGCACACCCCCAGATGACAGGTCCTTCTATGGCTACACCTTC.

This chain connects TRBV19 to TRBJ2-7, with a tentative D call TRBD1 (5 bases). This CDR3 contains 17 residues. CDR1 is LNHDA and CDR2 is SQIVND in the germline V gene (reference sequence). Trimming pared 3 bases from V and 4 bases from J, leaving 22 bases between. CDR3 sequence reads: CASSIWGAGPDKYEQYF. CDR3 nucleotide sequence: TGTGCCAGTAGTATTTGGGGCGCAGGTCCAGACAAATACGAGCAGTACTTC.

V is TRBV7-9 and J is TRBJ1-1, with D uncertain. Germline lookup yields CDR1 SEHNR and CDR2 FQNEAQ (reference sequence). The CDR3 is 17 amino acids. V was clipped by 6 bases and J by 5 bases, with 25 bases between them. The CDR3 DNA sequence: TGTGCCAGCAGTCCCGTACCCGGGGAGACGGGCGGGACTGAAGCTTTCTTT. Protein product: CASSPVPGETGGTEAFF.

The chain joins TRBV5-8 to TRBJ1-5, with D possibly being TRBD1 (6 bases). This CDR3 region has 15 residues. V was trimmed by 4 bases and J by 7 bases, leaving 18 bases between them. From germline, CDR1 is SGHTS and CDR2 YDEGEE. The CDR3 DNA reads as TGTGCCAGCAGCCTGAGGAGGACAGCGAGCCAGCCCCAGCATTTT. Translating it yields CASSLRRTASQPQHF.

The J gene is TRBJ1-2, the V gene TRBV7-2; tentatively, D is TRBD1 (5 bases). V dropped 4 bases and J dropped 6 bases, with 15 bases sitting between them. This CDR3 has 14 residues. Germline lookup yields CDR1 SGHTA and CDR2 FQGNSA. For the CDR3, the DNA is TGTGCCAGCAGCTCCCTTTACGGGGGGAATGGCTACACCTTC. Protein sequence: CASSSLYGGNGYTF.